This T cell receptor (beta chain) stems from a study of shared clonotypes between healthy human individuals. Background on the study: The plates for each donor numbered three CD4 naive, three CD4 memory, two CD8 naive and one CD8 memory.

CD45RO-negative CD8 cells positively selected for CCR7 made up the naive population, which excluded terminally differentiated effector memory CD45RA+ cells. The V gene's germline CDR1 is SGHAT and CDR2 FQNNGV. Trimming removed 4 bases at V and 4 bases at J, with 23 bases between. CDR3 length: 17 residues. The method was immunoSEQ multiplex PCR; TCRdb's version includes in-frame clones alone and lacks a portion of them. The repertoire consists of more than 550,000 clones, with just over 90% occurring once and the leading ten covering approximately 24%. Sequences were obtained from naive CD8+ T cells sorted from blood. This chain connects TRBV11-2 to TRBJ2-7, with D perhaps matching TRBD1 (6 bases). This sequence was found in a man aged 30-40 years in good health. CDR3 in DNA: TGTGCCAGCAGCTCCGGCCCCACAGGGTGGGCGACTTACGAGCAGTACTTC. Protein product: CASSSGPTGWATYEQYF.